These 8 T cell receptor beta chains originate from one sample sequenced in a study of blood T cell repertoires in COVID-19 (TCRdb year 2020). Libraries were constructed by the immunoSEQ multiplex PCR assay. TCRdb limited this immuneACCESS table to in-frame rearrangements with V and J called. A share of clones is missing; checked studies link under half to unresolved V genes, and the rest is unexplained. Counted in this sample were about 200,000 clones; 65% to 90% of them appeared once. Roughly a tenth of the sample lies in the top ten. Sequencing was carried out using peripheral blood. These TCRs come from a man between 45 and 60 years old with active or convalescent COVID-19.

This clone was seen ten or more times. V usage is TRBV7-2 and J usage is TRBJ1-2, with D possibly matching TRBD1 (5 bases). CDR3 size: 14 residues. The V end was cut by 1 base, the J end by 4 bases, with 10 bases between. CDR1 and CDR2 (germline): SGHTA, FQGNSA. The CDR3 DNA sequence: TGTGCCAGCAGCTTAGACAGGACCCGCTATGGCTACACCTTC. Its translation: CASSLDRTRYGYTF.

The chain links TRBV6-2 or TRBV6-3 to TRBJ2-7; TRBD2 matches 9 bases. Germline assignment: CDR1 MNHEY and CDR2 SVGEGT. The CDR3 runs to 15 residues. V lost 5 bases and J lost 0; bases outside the gene matches: 5. CDR3 DNA sequence: TGTGCCAGCAGTAATAGCGGGGGCAGCTCCTACGAGCAGTACGTC. It codes for CASSNSGGSSYEQYV.

The chain recombines TRBV3-1 (or the pseudogene TRBV3-2) with TRBJ2-6; 8 bases map to TRBD1. This CDR3 is 18 amino acids long. The germline V gene encodes CDR1 LGHDT and CDR2 YNNKEL (reference sequence). Losses at the gene ends were 10 bases for V and 2 bases for J; bases not matched to a gene: 16. The CDR3 nucleotides are TGTGCCACCGTGGACAGGGCGTTATCCCCGACTGGGGCCAACGTCCTGACTTTC. Translation gives CATVDRALSPTGANVLTF.

This clone was seen just once. CDR3 DNA sequence: TGTGCCAGCAGCTTCGTCCCGGGACAGGGGTCAGGTGGCTACACCTTC. Its protein is CASSFVPGQGSGGYTF. The genes are TRBV5-6 and TRBJ1-2; 10 bases match TRBD1. This CDR3 spans 16 amino acids. V dropped 2 bases and J dropped 7; count of bases not matched to a gene: 11. CDR1 SGHDT and CDR2 YYEEEE come from the germline V gene.

This clone has only one observation. This rearrangement joins TRBV15 to TRBJ2-1; TRBD2 agrees at 15 bases. With V trimmed by 3 bases and J by 5 bases, 14 bases remained unmatched. This CDR3 has 20 residues. The germline V gene has CDR1 LNHNV and CDR2 YYDKDF (reference sequence). The CDR3 nucleotides read TGTGCCACCAGCAGTCTCGGACTAGCGGGAGGGCCAGGGGGGAACAATGAGCAGTTCTTC. It yields the protein CATSSLGLAGGPGGNNEQFF.

V usage is TRBV5-1 and J usage is TRBJ2-7, with 8 bases lining up with TRBD1. The CDR3 runs 15 residues. Germline V gives CDR1 SGHRS, CDR2 YFSETQ. V shed 1 base, J shed 2 bases, and the junction held 5 bases outside the gene matches. The CDR3 DNA reads as TGCGCCAGCAGCTTGTCTGGACAGGGTCCCTACGAGCAGTACTTC. This gives the protein CASSLSGQGPYEQYF.

This clone was detected only a few times. The chain carries TRBV5-4 and TRBJ2-5, with D possibly matching TRBD2 (7 bases). The ends were cut back, 3 bases at V and 3 bases at J, with 15 bases in the middle. The germline V gene encodes CDR1 SGHNT and CDR2 YYREEE (reference sequence). This CDR3 spans 15 amino acids. DNA of the CDR3: TGTGCCAGCAGCTCAAAACGGGGGGCCAAAGAGACCCAGTACTTC. It yields the protein CASSSKRGAKETQYF.

V gene TRBV2 combines with J gene TRBJ1-5; perhaps TRBD1 as D (6 bases). The CDR3 spans 18 residues. Germline V lookup: CDR1 SNHLY, CDR2 FYNNEI. Trimming took 6 bases from V and 0 from J, leaving 21 bases between them. The CDR3 DNA reads TGTGCCAGCAGACGACAGGTGGCCAGCTCCTATAGCAATCAGCCCCAGCATTTT. Translating it yields CASRRQVASSYSNQPQHF.